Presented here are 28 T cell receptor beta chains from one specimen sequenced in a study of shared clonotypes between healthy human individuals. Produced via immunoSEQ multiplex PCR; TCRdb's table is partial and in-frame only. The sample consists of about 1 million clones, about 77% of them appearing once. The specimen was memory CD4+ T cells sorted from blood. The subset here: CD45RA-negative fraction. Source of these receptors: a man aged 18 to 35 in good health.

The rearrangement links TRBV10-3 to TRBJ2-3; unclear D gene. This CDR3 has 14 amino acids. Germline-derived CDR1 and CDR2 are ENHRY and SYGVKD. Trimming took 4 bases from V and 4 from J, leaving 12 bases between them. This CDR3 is CAISGMSSADTQYF. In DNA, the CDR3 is TGTGCCATCAGTGGCATGAGCAGTGCAGATACGCAGTATTTT.

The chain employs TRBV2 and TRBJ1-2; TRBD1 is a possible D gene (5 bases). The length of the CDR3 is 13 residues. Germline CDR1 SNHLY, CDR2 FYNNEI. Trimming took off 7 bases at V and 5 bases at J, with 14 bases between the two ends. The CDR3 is CASTEQGGYGYTF. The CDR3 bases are TGTGCCAGCACAGAGCAGGGTGGTTATGGCTACACCTTC.

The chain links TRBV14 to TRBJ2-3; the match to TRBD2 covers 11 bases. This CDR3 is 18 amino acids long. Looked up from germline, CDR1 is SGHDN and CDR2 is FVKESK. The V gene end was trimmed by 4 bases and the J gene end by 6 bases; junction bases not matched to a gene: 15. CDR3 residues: CASSPRRLAGTVRDTQYF. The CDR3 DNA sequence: TGTGCCAGCAGCCCCCGGAGACTAGCGGGGACCGTAAGGGATACGCAGTATTTT.

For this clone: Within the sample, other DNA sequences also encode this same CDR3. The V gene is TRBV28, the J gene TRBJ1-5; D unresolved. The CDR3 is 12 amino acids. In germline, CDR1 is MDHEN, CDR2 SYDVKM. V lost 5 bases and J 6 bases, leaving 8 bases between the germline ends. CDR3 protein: CASSVGGQPQHF. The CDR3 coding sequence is TGTGCCAGCAGTGTGGGCGGTCAGCCCCAGCATTTT.

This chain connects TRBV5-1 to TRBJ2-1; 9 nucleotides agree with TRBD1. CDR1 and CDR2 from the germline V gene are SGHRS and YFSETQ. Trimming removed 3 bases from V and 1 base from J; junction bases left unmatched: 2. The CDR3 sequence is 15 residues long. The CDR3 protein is CASSSGTGSYNEQFF. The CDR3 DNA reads TGCGCCAGCAGCTCCGGGACAGGGTCCTACAATGAGCAGTTCTTC.

Written as DNA, the CDR3 is TGTGCCAGCAATCAGGGTCAGTCAAACTATGGCTACACCTTC. It specifies CASNQGQSNYGYTF. This sequence joins TRBV6-6 and TRBJ1-2; weak D call: TRBD1 (5 bases). CDR3 length equals 14 residues. Germline CDR1 and CDR2: MNHNY and SVGAGI (reference sequence). V lost 7 bases and J 2 bases, leaving 14 bases between the germline ends.

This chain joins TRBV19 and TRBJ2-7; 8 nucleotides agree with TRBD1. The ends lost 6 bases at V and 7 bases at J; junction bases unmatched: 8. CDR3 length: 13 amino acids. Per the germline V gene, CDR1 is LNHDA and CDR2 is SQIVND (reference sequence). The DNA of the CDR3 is TGTGCCAGTAGAAACAGGGGGTTACGGGAGCAGTACTTC. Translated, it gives CASRNRGLREQYF.

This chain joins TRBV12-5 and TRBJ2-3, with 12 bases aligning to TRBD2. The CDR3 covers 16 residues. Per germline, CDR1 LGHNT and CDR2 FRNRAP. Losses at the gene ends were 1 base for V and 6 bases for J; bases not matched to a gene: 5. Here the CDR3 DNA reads TGTGCTAGTGGTTTGGGTGAAACTAGCGGGAGGGATACGCAGTATTTT. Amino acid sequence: CASGLGETSGRDTQYF.

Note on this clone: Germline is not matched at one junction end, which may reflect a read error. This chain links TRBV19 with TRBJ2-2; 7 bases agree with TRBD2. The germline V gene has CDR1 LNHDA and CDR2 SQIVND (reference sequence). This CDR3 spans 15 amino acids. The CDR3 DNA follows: TGTGCCAGTGGTATGGGAGGGGTGAGCACCGGGGAGCTGTTTTTT. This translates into CASGMGGVSTGELFF.

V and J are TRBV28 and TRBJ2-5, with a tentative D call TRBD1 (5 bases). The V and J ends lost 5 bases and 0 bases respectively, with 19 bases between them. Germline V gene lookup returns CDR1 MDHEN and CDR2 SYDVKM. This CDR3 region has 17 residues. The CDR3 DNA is TGTGCCAGCAGTGCGGATATGGGGCGGCAGTACCAAGAGACCCAGTACTTC. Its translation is CASSADMGRQYQETQYF. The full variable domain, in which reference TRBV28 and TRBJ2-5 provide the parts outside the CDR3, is DVKVTQSSRYLVKRTGEKVFLECVQDMDHENMFWYRQDPGLGLRLIYFSYDVKMKEKGDIPEGYSVSREKKERFSLILESASTNQTSMYLCASSADMGRQYQETQYFGPGTRLLVL.

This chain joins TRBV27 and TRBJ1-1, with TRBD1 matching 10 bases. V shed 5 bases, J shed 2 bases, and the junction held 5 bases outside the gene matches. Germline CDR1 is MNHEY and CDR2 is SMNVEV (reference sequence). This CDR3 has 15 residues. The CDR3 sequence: CASSPRTGGNTEAFF. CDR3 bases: TGTGCCAGCAGTCCGAGGACAGGGGGAAACACTGAAGCTTTCTTT.

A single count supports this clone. For the CDR3, the DNA is TGTGCCAGTAGTATCCAAAGCGGCCCCTACGAGCAGTACTTC. Encoded protein: CASSIQSGPYEQYF. V gene TRBV19 combines with J gene TRBJ2-7, with D possibly matching TRBD2 (5 bases). The CDR3 loop spans 14 amino acids. The V end was cut by 3 bases, the J end by 2 bases, with 11 bases between. The germline V gene encodes CDR1 LNHDA and CDR2 SQIVND (reference sequence). The full variable domain, completed using reference TRBV19 and TRBJ2-7, is DGGITQSPKYLFRKEGQNVTLSCEQNLNHDAMYWYRQDPGQGLRLIYYSQIVNDFQKGDIAEGYSVSREKKESFPLTVTSAQKNPTAFYLCASSIQSGPYEQYFGPGTRLTVT.

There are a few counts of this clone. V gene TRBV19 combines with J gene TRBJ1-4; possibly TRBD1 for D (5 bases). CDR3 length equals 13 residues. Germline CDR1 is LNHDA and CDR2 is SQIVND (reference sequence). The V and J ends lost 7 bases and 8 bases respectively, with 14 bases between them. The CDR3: CASNGRENEKLFF. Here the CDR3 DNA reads TGTGCCAGTAATGGCAGGGAGAACGAAAAACTGTTTTTT.

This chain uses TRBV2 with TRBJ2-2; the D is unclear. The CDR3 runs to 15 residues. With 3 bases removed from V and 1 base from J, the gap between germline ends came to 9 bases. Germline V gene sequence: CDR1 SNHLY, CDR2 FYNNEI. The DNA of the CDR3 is TGTGCCAGCAGTGAGGTACGAGGGAACACCGGGGAGCTGTTTTTT. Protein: CASSEVRGNTGELFF.

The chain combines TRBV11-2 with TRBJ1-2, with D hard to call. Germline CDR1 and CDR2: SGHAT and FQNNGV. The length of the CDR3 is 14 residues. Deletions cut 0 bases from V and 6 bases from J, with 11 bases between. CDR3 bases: TGTGCCAGCAGCTTAGACAGGAAGTCCGATGGCTACACCTTC. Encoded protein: CASSLDRKSDGYTF.

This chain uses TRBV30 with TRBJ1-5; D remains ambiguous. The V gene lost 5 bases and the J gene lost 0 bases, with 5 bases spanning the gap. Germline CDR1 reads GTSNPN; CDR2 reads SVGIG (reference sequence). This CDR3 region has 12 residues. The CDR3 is CAWAHSNQPQHF. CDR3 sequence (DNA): TGTGCCTGGGCTCATAGCAATCAGCCCCAGCATTTT.

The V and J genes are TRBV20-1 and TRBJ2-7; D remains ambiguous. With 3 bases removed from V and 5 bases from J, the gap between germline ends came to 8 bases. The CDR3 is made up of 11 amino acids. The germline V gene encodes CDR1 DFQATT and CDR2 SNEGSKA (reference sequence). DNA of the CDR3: TGCAGTGCTAGTGGCTTTAACGAGCAGTACTTC. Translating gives CSASGFNEQYF.

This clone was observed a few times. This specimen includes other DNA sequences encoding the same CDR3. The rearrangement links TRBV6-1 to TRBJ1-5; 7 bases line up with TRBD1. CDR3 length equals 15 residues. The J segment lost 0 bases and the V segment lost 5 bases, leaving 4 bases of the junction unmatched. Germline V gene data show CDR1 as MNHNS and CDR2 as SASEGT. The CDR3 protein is CASSPGTDSNQPQHF. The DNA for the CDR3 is TGTGCCAGCAGTCCCGGGACAGATAGCAATCAGCCCCAGCATTTT.

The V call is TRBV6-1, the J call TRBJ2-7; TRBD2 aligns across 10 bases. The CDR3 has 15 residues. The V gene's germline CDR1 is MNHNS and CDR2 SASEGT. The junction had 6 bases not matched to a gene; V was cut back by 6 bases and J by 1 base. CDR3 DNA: TGTGCCAGCAGGACCACTAGCGGGGCGTCCTACGAGCAGTACTTC. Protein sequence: CASRTTSGASYEQYF.

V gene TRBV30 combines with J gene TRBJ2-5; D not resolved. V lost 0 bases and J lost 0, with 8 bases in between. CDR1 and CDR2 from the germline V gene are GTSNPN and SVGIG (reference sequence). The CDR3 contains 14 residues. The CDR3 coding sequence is TGTGCCTGGAGTGTACGGGCCAACCAAGAGACCCAGTACTTC. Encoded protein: CAWSVRANQETQYF.

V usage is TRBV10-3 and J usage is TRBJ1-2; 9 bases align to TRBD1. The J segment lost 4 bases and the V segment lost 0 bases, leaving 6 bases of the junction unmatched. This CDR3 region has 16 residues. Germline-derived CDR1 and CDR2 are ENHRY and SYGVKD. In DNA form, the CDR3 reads TGTGCCATCAGTGAGTCTGCGGGACAGGGTACCTATGGCTACACCTTC. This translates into CAISESAGQGTYGYTF.

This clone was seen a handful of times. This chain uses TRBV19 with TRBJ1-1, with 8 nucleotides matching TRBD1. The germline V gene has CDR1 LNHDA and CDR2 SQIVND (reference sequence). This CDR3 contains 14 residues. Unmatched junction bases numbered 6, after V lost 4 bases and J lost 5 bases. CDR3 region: CASSTDRGSTEAFF. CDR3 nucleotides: TGTGCCAGTAGTACTGACAGGGGTTCGACTGAAGCTTTCTTT.

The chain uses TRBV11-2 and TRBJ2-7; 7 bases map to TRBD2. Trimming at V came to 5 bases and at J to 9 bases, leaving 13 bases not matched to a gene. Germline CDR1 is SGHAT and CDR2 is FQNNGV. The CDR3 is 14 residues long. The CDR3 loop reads CASSPGGTYEAQYF. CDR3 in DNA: TGTGCCAGCAGCCCGGGGGGTACCTACGAGGCGCAGTACTTC.

CDR3 bases: TGTGCCAGCAGTTTACACGGGGCAAGGGCTGAAGCTTTCTTT. Translating it yields CASSLHGARAEAFF. The chain has TRBV28 and TRBJ1-1; possibly TRBD1 for D (5 bases). The V gene lost 2 bases and the J gene lost 6 bases, with 13 bases spanning the gap. CDR1 is MDHEN, CDR2 SYDVKM, per germline. This CDR3 region has 14 residues.

CDR3 in amino acids: CASSAGGQGVNQPQHF. The DNA for the CDR3 is TGTGCCAGCAGCGCGGGGGGACAGGGGGTCAATCAGCCCCAGCATTTT. The J gene is TRBJ1-5, the V gene TRBV9, with 11 nucleotides matching TRBD1. The CDR3 sequence is 16 residues long. The V gene's germline CDR1 is SGDLS and CDR2 YYNGEE. The trim removed 3 bases at V and 3 bases at J, leaving 5 bases unmatched.

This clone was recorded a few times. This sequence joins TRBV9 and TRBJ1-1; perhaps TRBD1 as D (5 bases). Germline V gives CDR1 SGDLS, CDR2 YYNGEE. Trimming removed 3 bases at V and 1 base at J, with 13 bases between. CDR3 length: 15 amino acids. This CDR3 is CASSAARGRNTEAFF. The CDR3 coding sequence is TGTGCCAGCAGCGCGGCTAGGGGACGGAACACTGAAGCTTTCTTT.

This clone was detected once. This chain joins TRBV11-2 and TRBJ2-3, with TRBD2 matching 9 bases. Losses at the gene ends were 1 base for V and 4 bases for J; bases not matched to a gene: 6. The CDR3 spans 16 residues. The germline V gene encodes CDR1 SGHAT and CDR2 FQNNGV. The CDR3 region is CASSLGAGGVPDTQYF. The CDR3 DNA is TGTGCCAGCAGCTTAGGAGCGGGAGGAGTACCAGATACGCAGTATTTT. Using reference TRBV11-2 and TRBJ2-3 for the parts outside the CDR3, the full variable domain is EAGVAQSPRYKIIEKRQSVAFWCNPISGHATLYWYQQILGQGPKLLIQFQNNGVVDDSQLPKDRFSAERLKGVDSTLKIQPAKLEDSAVYLCASSLGAGGVPDTQYFGPGTRLTVL.

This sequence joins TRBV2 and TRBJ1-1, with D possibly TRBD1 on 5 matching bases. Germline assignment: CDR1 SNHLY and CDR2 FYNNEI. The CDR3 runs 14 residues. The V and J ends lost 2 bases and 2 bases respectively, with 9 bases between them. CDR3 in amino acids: CASSELTVNTEAFF. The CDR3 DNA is TGTGCCAGCAGTGAACTGACAGTAAACACTGAAGCTTTCTTT.